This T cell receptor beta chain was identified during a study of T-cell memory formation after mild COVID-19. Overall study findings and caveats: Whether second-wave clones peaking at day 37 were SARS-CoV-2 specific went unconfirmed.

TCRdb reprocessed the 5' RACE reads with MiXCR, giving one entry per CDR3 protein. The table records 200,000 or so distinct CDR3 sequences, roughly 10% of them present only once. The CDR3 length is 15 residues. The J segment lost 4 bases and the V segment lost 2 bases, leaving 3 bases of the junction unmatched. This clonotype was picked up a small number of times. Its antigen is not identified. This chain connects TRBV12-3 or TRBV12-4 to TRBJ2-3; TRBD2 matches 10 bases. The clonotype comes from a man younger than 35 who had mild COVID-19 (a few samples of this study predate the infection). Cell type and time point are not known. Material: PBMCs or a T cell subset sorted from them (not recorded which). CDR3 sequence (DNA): TGTGCCAGCAGTTTACAGCGGGGGGGCGCAGATACGCAGTATTTT. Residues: CASSLQRGGADTQYF.